The 8 T cell receptor beta chains given below trace back to one sample, sequenced in a study of cytomegalovirus exposure and HLA in healthy donors. Researchers ran the PCR with 60 Vbeta and 13 Jbeta primers. Repertoires were generated with immunoSEQ multiplex PCR, while TCRdb's copy carries only in-frame clones and drops some. The sample shows approximately 160,000 clones, 77% of them seen only once. The sample was PBMCs. The receptors were gathered from a woman younger than 45 in good health and CMV-seronegative.

This clone has a handful of counts. J is TRBJ2-7 and V is TRBV13, with TRBD2 matching over 7 bases. This CDR3 contains 16 residues. Looked up from germline, CDR1 is PRHDT and CDR2 is FYEKMQ (reference sequence). The V segment lost 3 bases and the J segment 5 bases; nucleotides outside the gene matches: 13. CDR3 amino acids: CASSFSWRESTHEQYF. In nucleotides, the CDR3 is TGTGCCAGCAGCTTTTCCTGGCGGGAGTCAACCCACGAGCAGTACTTC.

The table lists this clone with a few counts. V is TRBV5-8 and J is TRBJ1-5; D not resolved. V dropped 4 bases and J dropped 0 bases, with 17 bases sitting between them. From germline, CDR1 is SGHTS and CDR2 YDEGEE. The length of the CDR3 is 17 residues. CDR3 protein: CASSQADRRYSNQPQHF. CDR3 in DNA: TGTGCCAGCAGCCAGGCAGACCGGAGGTATAGCAATCAGCCCCAGCATTTT.

The gene calls are TRBV10-3 and TRBJ1-2; TRBD1 agrees at 10 bases. Germline V gene sequence: CDR1 ENHRY, CDR2 SYGVKD. This CDR3 contains 17 residues. The trim removed 6 bases at V and 4 bases at J, leaving 14 bases unmatched. CDR3 sequence: CAIRDGDRGSTTYGYTF. The CDR3 nucleotides are TGTGCCATCAGAGATGGGGACAGGGGTTCCACGACCTATGGCTACACCTTC.

J is TRBJ2-7 and V is TRBV18, with 8 bases aligning to TRBD2. Trimming took 4 bases from V and 3 from J; bases not matched to a gene: 11. Germline V CDR1 and CDR2: KGHSH, LQKENI. CDR3 size: 16 residues. This CDR3 reads CASSRSNSGNVYEQYF. DNA for the CDR3: TGTGCCAGCTCACGGTCCAATAGCGGGAACGTCTACGAGCAGTACTTC. Full variable domain (missing parts from reference TRBV18 and TRBJ2-7): NAGVMQNPRHLVRRRGQEARLRCSPMKGHSHVYWYRQLPEEGLKFMVYLQKENIIDESGMPKERFSAEFPKEGPSILRIQQVVRGDSAAYFCASSRSNSGNVYEQYFGPGTRLTVT.

The chain links TRBV27 to TRBJ1-2, with D perhaps matching TRBD1 (5 bases). Trimming pared 3 bases from V and 7 bases from J, leaving 15 bases between. CDR3 size: 14 residues. Per germline, CDR1 MNHEY and CDR2 SMNVEV (reference sequence). This CDR3 is CASSFGGGVGGYTF. As DNA, the CDR3 is TGTGCCAGCAGTTTTGGGGGAGGGGTTGGTGGCTACACCTTC.

V is TRBV30 and J is TRBJ2-3, with 14 nucleotides matching TRBD2. After removal of 3 bases from V and 5 bases from J, the junction contained 7 bases not matched to a gene. CDR1 GTSNPN and CDR2 SVGIG come from the germline V gene (reference sequence). CDR3 length equals 16 residues. The CDR3 here is CAWRGGLAGARDTQYF. In nucleotides, the CDR3 is TGTGCCTGGAGGGGGGGACTAGCGGGAGCCCGAGATACGCAGTATTTT.

The chain couples TRBV27 to TRBJ2-5; D possibly corresponds to TRBD2 (5 bases). CDR1 is MNHEY and CDR2 is SMNVEV in the germline V gene (reference sequence). V was pared by 6 bases and J by 7 bases, with 6 bases between. This CDR3 is built from 10 residues. The CDR3 DNA sequence: TGTGCCAGCAGCGCGGGGACCCAGTACTTC. Its translation: CASSAGTQYF.

The chain uses TRBV5-1 and TRBJ1-4; 7 positions agree with TRBD1. After removal of 3 bases from V and 8 bases from J, the junction contained 10 bases not matched to a gene. Germline assignment: CDR1 SGHRS and CDR2 YFSETQ. There are 15 residues in the CDR3. In DNA form, the CDR3 reads TGCGCCAGCAGCTGGAACACCGGGACAGAGGAAAAACTGTTTTTT. Its protein product is CASSWNTGTEEKLFF.